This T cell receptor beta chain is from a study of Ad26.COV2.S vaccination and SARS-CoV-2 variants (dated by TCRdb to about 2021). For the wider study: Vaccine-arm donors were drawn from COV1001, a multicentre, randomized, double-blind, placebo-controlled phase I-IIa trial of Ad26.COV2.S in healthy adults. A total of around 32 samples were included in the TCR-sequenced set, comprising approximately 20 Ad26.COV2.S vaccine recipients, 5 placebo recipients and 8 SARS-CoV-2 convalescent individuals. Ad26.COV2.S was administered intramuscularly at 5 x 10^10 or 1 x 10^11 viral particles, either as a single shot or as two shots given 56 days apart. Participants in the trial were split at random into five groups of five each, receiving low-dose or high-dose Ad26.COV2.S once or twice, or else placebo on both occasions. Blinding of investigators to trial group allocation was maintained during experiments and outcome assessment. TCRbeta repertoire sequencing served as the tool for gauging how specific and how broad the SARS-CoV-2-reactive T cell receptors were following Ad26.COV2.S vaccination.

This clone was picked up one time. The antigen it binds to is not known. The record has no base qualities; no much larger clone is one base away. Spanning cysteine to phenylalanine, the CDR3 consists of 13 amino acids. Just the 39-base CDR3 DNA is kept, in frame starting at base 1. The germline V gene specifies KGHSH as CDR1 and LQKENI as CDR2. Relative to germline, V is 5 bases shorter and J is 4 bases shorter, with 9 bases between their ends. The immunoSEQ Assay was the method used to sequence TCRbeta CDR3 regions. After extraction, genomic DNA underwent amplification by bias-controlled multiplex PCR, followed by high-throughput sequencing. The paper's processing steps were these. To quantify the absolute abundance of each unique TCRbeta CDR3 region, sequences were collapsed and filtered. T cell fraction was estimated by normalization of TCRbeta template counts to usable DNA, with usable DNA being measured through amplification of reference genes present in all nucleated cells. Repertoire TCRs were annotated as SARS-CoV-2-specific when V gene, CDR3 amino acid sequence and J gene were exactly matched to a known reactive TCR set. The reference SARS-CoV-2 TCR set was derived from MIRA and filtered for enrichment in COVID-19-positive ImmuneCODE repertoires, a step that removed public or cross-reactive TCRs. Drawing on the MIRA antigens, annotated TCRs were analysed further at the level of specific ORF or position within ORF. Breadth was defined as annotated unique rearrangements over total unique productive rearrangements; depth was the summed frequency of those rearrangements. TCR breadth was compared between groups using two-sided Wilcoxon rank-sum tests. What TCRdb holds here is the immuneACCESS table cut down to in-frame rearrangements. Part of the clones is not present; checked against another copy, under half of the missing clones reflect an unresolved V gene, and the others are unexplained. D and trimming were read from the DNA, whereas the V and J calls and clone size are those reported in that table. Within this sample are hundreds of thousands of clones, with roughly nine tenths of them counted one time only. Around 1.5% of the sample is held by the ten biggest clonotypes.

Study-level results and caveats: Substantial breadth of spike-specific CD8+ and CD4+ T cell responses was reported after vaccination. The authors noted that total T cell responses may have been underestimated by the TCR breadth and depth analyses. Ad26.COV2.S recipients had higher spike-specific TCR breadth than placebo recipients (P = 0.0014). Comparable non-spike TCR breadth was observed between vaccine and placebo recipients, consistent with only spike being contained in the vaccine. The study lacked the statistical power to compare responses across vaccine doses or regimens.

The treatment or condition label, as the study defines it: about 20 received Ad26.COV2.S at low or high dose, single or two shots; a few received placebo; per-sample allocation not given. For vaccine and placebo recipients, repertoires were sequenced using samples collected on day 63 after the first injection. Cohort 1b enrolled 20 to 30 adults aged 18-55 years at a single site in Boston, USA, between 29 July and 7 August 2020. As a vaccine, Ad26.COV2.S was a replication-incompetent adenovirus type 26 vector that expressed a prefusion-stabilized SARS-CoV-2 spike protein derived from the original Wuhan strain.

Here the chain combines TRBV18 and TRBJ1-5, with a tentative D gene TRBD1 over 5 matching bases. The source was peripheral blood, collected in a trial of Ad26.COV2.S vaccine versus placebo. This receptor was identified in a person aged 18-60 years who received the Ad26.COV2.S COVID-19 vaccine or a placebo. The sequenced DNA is TGTGCCAGCTCAGGACACGAAAATCAGCCCCAGCATTTT. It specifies CASSGHENQPQHF.